The next 8 T cell receptor beta chains were all read from a single sample in a study of blood T cell repertoires in COVID-19 (dated by TCRdb to about 2020). The library was generated by the immunoSEQ multiplex PCR assay. TCRdb stores this immuneACCESS table with in-frame sequences only. Part of the clones is absent; in the studies checked, under half of the shortfall reflects unresolved V genes, and no reason is known for the rest. This sample comprises fewer than 400,000 clones, 87% of them detected only once. The ten biggest clones cover around 10% of the sample. Sequencing used PBMCs or T cells enriched from blood (not recorded which). The source is a woman aged 18-29 years who had recovered from COVID-19.

The CDR3 spells CASSQSQAGGPETQYF. CDR3 nucleotides: TGCGCCAGCAGTCAATCGCAAGCGGGGGGGCCGGAGACCCAGTACTTC. This chain uses TRBV23-1 with TRBJ2-5, with 10 bases that match TRBD2. TRBV23-1 is recorded as an ORF, its role being uncertain. The CDR3 contains 16 residues. V shed 0 bases, J shed 5 bases, and the junction held 6 bases outside the gene matches.

The DNA of the CDR3 is TGTGCCAGCAGACCGGCCGGGACAGGGGGCCCAGATACGCAGTATTTT. This sequence encodes CASRPAGTGGPDTQYF. This sequence joins TRBV27 and TRBJ2-3, with 12 positions matching TRBD1. The germline gives CDR1 MNHEY, CDR2 SMNVEV (reference sequence). J lost 4 bases, V lost 6 bases, and 8 bases had no gene match. The CDR3 length is 16 residues.

The CDR3 DNA is TGCGCCAGCAGCCAAGGGTGGGTCGGGTCAGATACGCAGTATTTT. This gives the protein CASSQGWVGSDTQYF. The rearrangement links TRBV4-1 to TRBJ2-3, with D unresolved. Germline CDR1 and CDR2: MGHRA and YSYEKL. V dropped 1 base and J dropped 4 bases, with 12 bases sitting between them. This CDR3 region has 15 residues.

CDR3 in DNA: TGTGCCAGCAGTTACTCGACACAGGGAAATGGCTACACCTTC. It codes for CASSYSTQGNGYTF. This sequence joins TRBV6-5 and TRBJ1-2, with D maybe TRBD1 (6 bases). The ends were cut back, 0 bases at V and 6 bases at J, with 11 bases in the middle. CDR3 length: 14 amino acids. Looked up from germline, CDR1 is MNHEY and CDR2 is SVGAGI.

V and J are TRBV7-3 and TRBJ1-5; D might be TRBD1 (5 bases). The germline gives CDR1 SGHTA, CDR2 FQGTGA. CDR3 length: 19 residues. Deletions cut 2 bases from V and 1 base from J, with 21 bases between. CDR3 protein: CASSLGGDPGNVSNQPQHF. The CDR3 DNA reads TGTGCCAGCAGCTTAGGAGGGGACCCAGGGAACGTCAGCAATCAGCCCCAGCATTTT. Using reference TRBV7-3 and TRBJ1-5 for the parts outside the CDR3, the full variable domain is GAGVSQTPSNKVTEKGKYVELRCDPISGHTALYWYRQSLGQGPEFLIYFQGTGAADDSGLPNDRFFAVRPEGSVSTLKIQRTERGDSAVYLCASSLGGDPGNVSNQPQHFGDGTRLSIL.

This rearrangement joins TRBV7-6 to TRBJ1-1; D is undetermined. The CDR3 contains 14 residues. V was pared by 5 bases and J by 0 bases, with 10 bases between. Germline lookup yields CDR1 SGHVS and CDR2 FNYEAQ. CDR3 sequence reads: CASSPRNMNTEAFF. Here the CDR3 DNA reads TGTGCCAGCAGCCCACGCAACATGAACACTGAAGCTTTCTTT. Full variable domain (missing parts from reference TRBV7-6 and TRBJ1-1): GAGVSQSPRYKVTKRGQDVALRCDPISGHVSLYWYRQALGQGPEFLTYFNYEAQQDKSGLPNDRFSAERPEGSISTLTIQRTEQRDSAMYRCASSPRNMNTEAFFGQGTRLTVV.

This clone occurred once. CDR3 in amino acids: CASSVAGLNTGELFF. In DNA form, the CDR3 reads TGTGCCAGCAGCGTAGCCGGGTTAAACACCGGGGAGCTGTTTTTT. The V gene is TRBV9, the J gene TRBJ2-2; D uncertain. This CDR3 comprises 15 residues. The germline V gene encodes CDR1 SGDLS and CDR2 YYNGEE. Trimming left V 0 bases short and J 2 bases short, with 8 bases between.

The chain has TRBV7-9 and TRBJ1-3; TRBD1 is a possible D gene (6 bases). V lost 5 bases and J 2 bases, leaving 10 bases between the germline ends. This CDR3 has 14 residues. In germline, CDR1 is SEHNR, CDR2 FQNEAQ (reference sequence). In DNA form, the CDR3 reads TGTGCCAGCAGCCGAGGACAGCCTGGAAACACCATATATTTT. It specifies CASSRGQPGNTIYF.